The clone carrying this T cell receptor beta chain appeared a single time. This entry comes from a study of cytomegalovirus exposure and HLA in healthy donors. Trimming shortened V by 1 base and J by 6 bases, and 12 bases separated the two germline ends. This CDR3 is 14 amino acids long. Germline V gives CDR1 LNHDA, CDR2 SQIVND (reference sequence). Use of 60 Vbeta and 13 Jbeta primers characterized the PCR. The assay was immunoSEQ multiplex PCR, and TCRdb's table has in-frame clones only and misses some. Here the sample spans roughly 160,000 clones, roughly 80% being singletons. Material for sequencing was PBMCs. The chain is built from TRBV19 and TRBJ1-1; possible D gene TRBD1, 5 bases. The TCR originated in a male donor in good health and CMV-seronegative. The CDR3 DNA reads as TGTGCCAGTAGTATAGTCGGTCGACAGTCTGAAGCTTTCTTT. Encoded protein: CASSIVGRQSEAFF.